These 31 T cell receptor beta chains were all obtained from the same sample, sequenced in a study of CD8 T cells in ankylosing spondylitis (TCRdb year 2017). Library preparation used 5' RACE. The run used an Illumina HiSeq 2500. TCRdb itself trimmed the public reads at Q25 with fastp, ran MiXCR and retained productive beta chains. One record per CDR3 amino acid sequence lists the most common genes and DNA. This sample is represented by some 240,000 distinct CDR3 sequences; 20% to 30% of them were singletons. Roughly 0.6% of the sample is in the top ten clones. What was sequenced was blood, either unsorted or a sorted T cell fraction (not recorded which). The receptors were gathered from a male donor with ankylosing spondylitis or in good health (not recorded which).

The chain uses TRBV24-1 and TRBJ1-5, with 7 bases that match TRBD1. Per the germline V gene, CDR1 is KGHDR and CDR2 is SFDVKD. V shed 4 bases and J 7 bases; nucleotides not matched to a gene: 6. The CDR3 spans 14 residues. CDR3 nucleotides: TGTGCCACCAGTGAGCCAGGGGGAGGACAGCCCCAGCATTTT. Its protein is CATSEPGGGQPQHF.

V is TRBV10-1 and J is TRBJ2-5; 8 bases are a match to TRBD1. The CDR3 has 14 amino acids. The junction had 11 bases not matched to a gene; V was cut back by 9 bases and J by 5 bases. Germline CDR1 and CDR2: WNHNN and SYGVQD (reference sequence). The chain's CDR3 is CASSETGAGETQYF. The CDR3, as DNA: TGCGCCAGTTCCGAGACAGGGGCTGGGGAGACCCAGTACTTC.

This clonotype occurred a few times. V gene TRBV12-3 or TRBV12-4 combines with J gene TRBJ2-1, with D hard to call. This CDR3 is 15 amino acids long. V shed 6 bases and J shed 0 bases, with 12 bases lying between them. CDR3 nucleotide sequence: TGTGCCAGCAGCTTCCTCTGGGGCTCCTACAATGAGCAGTTCTTC. The encoded protein is CASSFLWGSYNEQFF.

V gene TRBV2 combines with J gene TRBJ2-7; D is undetermined. The CDR3 is 13 residues long. Trimming left V 4 bases short and J 5 bases short, with 12 bases between. The germline V gene has CDR1 SNHLY and CDR2 FYNNEI. CDR3 sequence reads: CASSVGLGNEQYF. The CDR3 nucleotides are TGTGCCAGCAGTGTAGGGCTGGGAAACGAGCAGTACTTC.

The rearrangement joins TRBV20-1 to TRBJ1-1; weak D call: TRBD1 (5 bases). The CDR3 covers 14 residues. The germline V gene has CDR1 DFQATT and CDR2 SNEGSKA (reference sequence). V lost 0 bases to trimming and J lost 2 bases, with 10 bases between them. This CDR3 reads CSARDGGGNTEAFF. The CDR3 DNA reads as TGCAGTGCTAGAGATGGTGGGGGAAACACTGAAGCTTTCTTT.

This clonotype came up many times. The chain combines TRBV29-1 with TRBJ1-4, with a possible D match to TRBD1 (5 bases). The germline gives CDR1 SQVTM, CDR2 ANQGSEA. The CDR3 extends over 13 amino acids. The V end lost 7 bases, the J end lost 5 bases, and 14 bases lay between the germline ends. In DNA form, the CDR3 reads TGCAGCGCCCGGACATCCGGCAATGAAAAACTGTTTTTT. Its protein is CSARTSGNEKLFF. The full variable domain, with the rest looked up from reference TRBV29-1 and TRBJ1-4, is SAVISQKPSRDICQRGTSLTIQCQVDSQVTMMFWYRQQPGQSLTLIATANQGSEATYESGFVIDKFPISRPNLTFSTLTVSNMSPEDSSIYLCSARTSGNEKLFFGSGTQLSVL.

This clonotype appeared many times. The chain links TRBV20-1 to TRBJ2-1; D unclear. CDR3 size: 14 residues. The ends were cut back, 0 bases at V and 0 bases at J, with 6 bases in the middle. Germline CDR1 is DFQATT and CDR2 is SNEGSKA (reference sequence). In DNA, the CDR3 is TGCAGTGCTAGAGAAATACTCTCCTACAATGAGCAGTTCTTC. Amino acids: CSAREILSYNEQFF.

The chain couples TRBV12-3 or TRBV12-4 to TRBJ2-7, with D possibly TRBD2 on 6 matching bases. Trimming removed 6 bases at V and 8 bases at J, with 20 bases between. The CDR3 has 14 amino acids. DNA of the CDR3: TGTGCCAGCAGGGAGGCTGGACGACGGGAGAAGCAGTACTTC. It codes for CASREAGRREKQYF.

The chain uses TRBV7-2 and TRBJ1-5; D is uncertain. CDR3 length: 15 amino acids. In germline, CDR1 is SGHTA, CDR2 FQGNSA. Trimming removed 6 bases at V and 2 bases at J, with 14 bases between. CDR3 in amino acids: CASSDIIGGNQPQHF. For the CDR3, the DNA is TGTGCCAGCAGTGACATCATCGGGGGCAATCAGCCCCAGCATTTT. The full variable domain, rest sourced from reference TRBV7-2 and TRBJ1-5, is GAGVSQSPSNKVTEKGKDVELRCDPISGHTALYWYRQSLGQGLEFLIYFQGNSAPDKSGLPSDRFSAERTGGSVSTLTIQRTQQEDSAVYLCASSDIIGGNQPQHFGDGTRLSIL.

This clonotype was seen many times. The chain carries TRBV20-1 and TRBJ2-5; 8 nucleotides match TRBD1. Unmatched junction bases numbered 10, after V lost 6 bases and J lost 4 bases. Looked up from germline, CDR1 is DFQATT and CDR2 is SNEGSKA (reference sequence). CDR3 length: 14 amino acids. The CDR3 DNA follows: TGCAGTGCCATCCGGACAGGGCCCGCAGAGACCCAGTACTTC. This sequence encodes CSAIRTGPAETQYF.

This clonotype was observed a handful of times. The rearrangement joins TRBV20-1 to TRBJ2-7; TRBD2 agrees at 11 bases. V dropped 7 bases and J dropped 7; count of bases not matched to a gene: 15. Germline loops: CDR1 DFQATT, CDR2 SNEGSKA (reference sequence). This CDR3 has 15 amino acids. As DNA, the CDR3 is TGCAGTGACCGTCGCCCGACTAGCGGGGTAAGGGAGCAGTACTTC. It encodes CSDRRPTSGVREQYF.

The sample holds a few counts of this clonotype. This chain joins TRBV9 and TRBJ2-7, with no clear D. The CDR3 is made up of 14 amino acids. CDR1 is SGDLS, CDR2 YYNGEE, per germline. V lost 0 bases, J lost 3 bases, and 10 bases lay in between. This chain's CDR3 is CASSVEPDGYEQYF. CDR3 DNA: TGTGCCAGCAGCGTAGAGCCAGACGGCTACGAGCAGTACTTC.

The CDR3 DNA reads as TGTGCCAGCAGCTTAGGAGGAGGGAGGGGACAGGGGGAGCAGCAGTACTTC. The encoded protein is CASSLGGGRGQGEQQYF. V is TRBV7-8 and J is TRBJ2-7, with 11 bases matching TRBD1. Germline assignment: CDR1 SGHVS and CDR2 FQNEAQ. Trimming took 1 base from V and 8 from J; bases not matched to a gene: 13. The CDR3 length is 17 residues.

The CDR3 region has the DNA TGTGCCAGTAGTAAGGGACTAGCGGTCAATGAGCAGTTCTTC. Protein product: CASSKGLAVNEQFF. The V and J genes are TRBV19 and TRBJ2-1, with 11 bases aligning to TRBD2. Germline values: CDR1 LNHDA, CDR2 SQIVND (reference sequence). CDR3 size: 14 residues. Germline trimming cut 4 bases from V and 6 bases from J; bases unmatched to any gene: 2.

In its sample, this clonotype was seen a few times. The chain couples TRBV6-5 to TRBJ1-2; D gene unclear. The V gene's germline CDR1 is MNHEY and CDR2 SVGAGI. Trimming cost V 5 bases and J 2 bases, with 9 bases left between them. The CDR3 runs 13 residues. In DNA, the CDR3 is TGTGCCAGCAGTATCGACGCGAACTATGGCTACACCTTC. Protein product: CASSIDANYGYTF.

V is TRBV3-1 and J is TRBJ1-2; 7 nucleotides agree with TRBD1. The CDR3 extends over 14 amino acids. Germline trimming cut 5 bases from V and 5 bases from J; bases unmatched to any gene: 8. CDR1 is LGHDT, CDR2 YNNKEL, per germline (reference sequence). The CDR3 sequence: CASSEPGQIYGYTF. The CDR3 DNA follows: TGTGCCAGCAGCGAACCGGGACAGATATATGGCTACACCTTC.

The sample holds many counts of this clonotype. The chain carries TRBV5-1 and TRBJ1-5; 8 nucleotides match TRBD1. This CDR3 contains 13 residues. Looked up from germline, CDR1 is SGHRS and CDR2 is YFSETQ. J lost 9 bases, V lost 4 bases, and 6 bases had no gene match. CDR3 loop: CASSLTGVLPQHF. CDR3 bases: TGCGCCAGCAGCCTGACAGGGGTGTTGCCCCAGCATTTT.

At least ten counts were recorded for this clonotype. The CDR3 is CSVEDAAHSSYEQYF. The DNA for the CDR3 is TGCAGCGTTGAAGACGCGGCCCATAGCTCCTACGAGCAGTACTTC. The J gene is TRBJ2-7, the V gene TRBV29-1; D is ambiguous. This CDR3 has 15 amino acids. V dropped 0 bases and J dropped 0 bases, with 12 bases sitting between them. CDR1 is SQVTM, CDR2 ANQGSEA, per germline.

J is TRBJ2-3 and V is TRBV5-6, with 9 bases identical to TRBD1. This CDR3 comprises 15 residues. Germline assignment: CDR1 SGHDT and CDR2 YYEEEE. The ends lost 8 bases at V and 4 bases at J; junction bases unmatched: 11. CDR3 loop: CARSPGTGWADTQYF. The CDR3 DNA is TGTGCCAGGAGCCCCGGGACAGGGTGGGCAGATACGCAGTATTTT.

The count of this clonotype is one. This sequence may be a read error, since a much larger clone differs from it by one base. The CDR3 region is CTSSLGDRGQETQYF. The CDR3 coding sequence is TGTACCAGCAGCTTGGGGGACAGGGGGCAGGAGACCCAGTACTTC. V is TRBV5-8 and J is TRBJ2-5, with 12 nucleotides matching TRBD1. From germline, CDR1 is SGHTS and CDR2 YDEGEE. This CDR3 contains 15 residues.

This clonotype has ten or more counts. The rearrangement links TRBV29-1 to TRBJ2-6; TRBD2 agrees at 8 bases. The germline gives CDR1 SQVTM, CDR2 ANQGSEA. Trimming removed 1 base from V and 1 base from J; junction bases left unmatched: 6. The length of the CDR3 is 17 residues. The DNA of the CDR3 is TGCAGCGTTGAAGGCCGGGGGGGGCAGTCTGGGGCCAACGTCCTGACTTTC. It codes for CSVEGRGGQSGANVLTF.

Many counts were recorded for this clonotype. The V gene is TRBV20-1, the J gene TRBJ2-7; D gene unclear. V shed 8 bases and J shed 6 bases, with 14 bases lying between them. The germline V gene encodes CDR1 DFQATT and CDR2 SNEGSKA (reference sequence). The CDR3 length is 11 residues. Written as DNA, the CDR3 is TGCAGTTGGAATGATGGGTCCGAGCAGTACTTC. Protein sequence: CSWNDGSEQYF.

The chain recombines TRBV18 with TRBJ1-1; D unresolved. With 5 bases removed from V and 4 bases from J, the gap between germline ends came to 8 bases. Germline loops: CDR1 KGHSH, CDR2 LQKENI. CDR3 length equals 12 residues. The DNA of the CDR3 is TGTGCCAGCTCAGGGATCGGCACTGAAGCTTTCTTT. Its translation is CASSGIGTEAFF.

The table lists this clonotype with many counts. Compared with germline, one end of the junction differs, possibly owing to a read error. The chain links TRBV29-1 to TRBJ2-1; D perhaps matches TRBD2 (7 bases). The CDR3 length is 14 residues. Germline V lookup: CDR1 SQVTM, CDR2 ANQGSEA. The CDR3 loop reads CSVEAPLRGGEGNF. The CDR3 coding sequence is TGCAGCGTTGAAGCTCCCTTGAGGGGGGGCGAGGGGAACTTC.

This clonotype was seen more than once but under ten times. The chain employs TRBV12-3 or TRBV12-4 and TRBJ2-1; tentative D call: TRBD2 (6 bases). Between the trimmed V and J ends, which lost 1 base and 0 bases, there was a span of 10 bases. This CDR3 is 16 amino acids long. The CDR3, as DNA: TGTGCCAGCAGTTTAGTGGGGGGTCGCTCCTACAATGAGCAGTTCTTC. It is translated as CASSLVGGRSYNEQFF.

This clonotype has a handful of counts. This rearrangement joins TRBV12-3 or TRBV12-4 to TRBJ2-1; 7 positions match TRBD2. Trimming cost V 6 bases and J 9 bases; bases outside gene matches: 14. This CDR3 has 15 amino acids. In nucleotides, the CDR3 is TGTGCCAGCAGCCAGACGGGGGACTACATGGCTGAGCAGTTCTTC. Encoded protein: CASSQTGDYMAEQFF.

The J gene is TRBJ2-1, the V gene TRBV5-5; no reliable D call. Trimming removed 1 base from V and 0 bases from J, with 5 bases in between. The germline V gene has CDR1 SGHKS and CDR2 YYEKEE (reference sequence). The CDR3 totals 14 residues. Here the CDR3 DNA reads TGTGCCAGCAGCTTGACGACCTCCTACAATGAGCAGTTCTTC. This encodes CASSLTTSYNEQFF.

The chain links TRBV20-1 to TRBJ1-1; no reliable D call. V lost 3 bases, J lost 0 bases, and 17 bases lay in between. CDR1 is DFQATT and CDR2 is SNEGSKA in the germline V gene (reference sequence). The CDR3 has 16 amino acids. The CDR3 nucleotides are TGCAGTGCTAGGACCGGGTCCTTATTCATGAACACTGAAGCTTTCTTT. Translation gives CSARTGSLFMNTEAFF.

V gene TRBV11-2 combines with J gene TRBJ2-5; a weak D match, TRBD2 (7 bases). Per germline, CDR1 SGHAT and CDR2 FQNNGV. CDR3 length: 15 amino acids. V was cut by 7 bases and J by 2 bases, with 17 bases left in between. In DNA, the CDR3 is TGTGCCAGCAAAGGGGGGGGACCGTCACAAGAGACCCAGTACTTC. The encoded protein is CASKGGGPSQETQYF.

In this sample, this clonotype turned up a few times. The V gene is TRBV20-1, the J gene TRBJ1-1; no reliable D call. The V gene's germline CDR1 is DFQATT and CDR2 SNEGSKA (reference sequence). The ends were cut back, 6 bases at V and 0 bases at J, with 14 bases in the middle. This CDR3 is 14 amino acids long. The CDR3 spells CSAKKGGMNTEAFF. The CDR3 nucleotides read TGCAGTGCCAAGAAAGGCGGTATGAACACTGAAGCTTTCTTT.

The chain links TRBV5-6 to TRBJ2-2; TRBD1 matches 10 bases. Germline CDR1 SGHDT, CDR2 YYEEEE. The CDR3 totals 16 residues. After removal of 0 bases from V and 6 bases from J, the junction contained 5 bases not matched to a gene. CDR3 protein: CASSLDTGTGAGELFF. CDR3 sequence (DNA): TGTGCCAGCAGCTTGGATACCGGGACAGGGGCCGGGGAGCTGTTTTTT.